This is a list of T cell receptor beta chains from one sample in a study of cytomegalovirus exposure and HLA in healthy donors. Produced via immunoSEQ multiplex PCR; TCRdb's table is partial and in-frame only. Of around 190,000 clones detected, roughly 85% appear once; the ten largest clones hold 0.65% to 0.75%. Specimen: PBMCs. These receptors came from a middle-aged woman in good health and CMV-seronegative. CDR3s include the opening cysteine and the closing phenylalanine or tryptophan. D genes are given only for firm matches. Clone size is stated in some rows and not others, as once, few, many or a class when expanded.

clone_size: .; v_call: TRBV4-1; j_call: TRBJ2-7; d_call: TRBD1; cdr3_aa: CASRTTPTGPYEQYF; cdr3_nt: TGCGCCAGCAGAACTACTCCGACAGGGCCCTACGAGCAGTACTTC
clone_size: .; v_call: TRBV28; j_call: TRBJ2-7; d_call: TRBD2; cdr3_aa: CASSPSGSSYEQYF; cdr3_nt: TGTGCCAGCAGCCCCAGCGGGAGCTCCTACGAGCAGTACTTC
clone_size: few; v_call: TRBV18; j_call: TRBJ1-2; d_call: .; cdr3_aa: CASSLAGEGGYTF; cdr3_nt: TGTGCCAGCTCACTCGCGGGAGAGGGAGGCTACACCTTC
clone_size: .; v_call: TRBV9; j_call: TRBJ2-1; d_call: TRBD2; cdr3_aa: CASSVGASGDNEQFF; cdr3_nt: TGTGCCAGCAGCGTCGGGGCTAGCGGTGACAATGAGCAGTTCTTC
clone_size: .; v_call: TRBV9; j_call: TRBJ1-6; d_call: .; cdr3_aa: CASSLRGGNSPLHF; cdr3_nt: TGTGCCAGCAGCCTCCGGGGGGGAAATTCACCCCTCCACTTT
clone_size: .; v_call: TRBV14; j_call: TRBJ1-1; d_call: .; cdr3_aa: CASSQAWARNTEAFF; cdr3_nt: TGTGCCAGCAGCCAAGCGTGGGCAAGGAACACTGAAGCTTTCTTT
clone_size: .; v_call: TRBV10-3; j_call: TRBJ2-2; d_call: .; cdr3_aa: CATATNTGELFF; cdr3_nt: TGTGCCACAGCGACGAACACCGGGGAGCTGTTTTTT
clone_size: .; v_call: TRBV19; j_call: TRBJ1-2; d_call: .; cdr3_aa: CASTSIGVRGDYGYTF; cdr3_nt: TGTGCCAGTACCTCAATCGGGGTCAGGGGTGATTATGGCTACACCTTC
clone_size: .; v_call: TRBV5-6; j_call: TRBJ2-5; d_call: .; cdr3_aa: CASGGRGRQETQYF; cdr3_nt: TGTGCCAGCGGCGGCAGGGGAAGGCAAGAGACCCAGTACTTC
clone_size: .; v_call: TRBV5-1; j_call: TRBJ1-3; d_call: .; cdr3_aa: CASSLDQGSGNTIYF; cdr3_nt: TGCGCCAGCAGCTTGGACCAGGGGTCTGGAAACACCATATATTTT
clone_size: .; v_call: TRBV2; j_call: TRBJ2-3; d_call: TRBD1; cdr3_aa: CASSRGQGRDTQYF; cdr3_nt: TGTGCCAGCAGTCGGGGACAGGGGAGGGATACGCAGTATTTT
clone_size: .; v_call: TRBV5-1; j_call: TRBJ2-5; d_call: TRBD2; cdr3_aa: CASSGGLAGETQYF; cdr3_nt: TGCGCCAGCAGCGGCGGACTAGCGGGAGAGACCCAGTACTTC
clone_size: .; v_call: TRBV7-8; j_call: TRBJ2-3; d_call: TRBD1; cdr3_aa: CASSLLGTVPTDTQYF; cdr3_nt: TGTGCCAGCAGTCTACTTGGGACAGTTCCCACAGATACGCAGTATTTT
clone_size: few; v_call: TRBV19; j_call: TRBJ2-1; d_call: .; cdr3_aa: CASESRKINEQFF; cdr3_nt: TGTGCCAGCGAGTCGCGTAAGATAAATGAGCAGTTCTTC
clone_size: .; v_call: TRBV2; j_call: TRBJ1-2; d_call: .; cdr3_aa: CASKDSYGYTF; cdr3_nt: TGTGCCAGCAAAGACAGTTATGGCTACACCTTC
clone_size: .; v_call: TRBV19; j_call: TRBJ1-2; d_call: TRBD1; cdr3_aa: CASSVSGGRGGYTF; cdr3_nt: TGTGCCAGTAGTGTTTCAGGGGGCAGAGGGGGCTACACCTTC
clone_size: .; v_call: TRBV27; j_call: TRBJ1-5; d_call: .; cdr3_aa: CASGPRGLPQHF; cdr3_nt: TGTGCCAGCGGACCCAGGGGATTGCCCCAGCATTTT
clone_size: .; v_call: TRBV30; j_call: TRBJ2-1; d_call: TRBD2; cdr3_aa: CALGLAGVDEQFF; cdr3_nt: TGTGCCTTGGGACTAGCGGGAGTCGATGAGCAGTTCTTC
clone_size: once; v_call: TRBV18; j_call: TRBJ1-1; d_call: .; cdr3_aa: CASSLGGQRTEAFF; cdr3_nt: TGTGCCAGCTCGCTGGGTGGGCAAAGGACTGAAGCTTTCTTT
clone_size: .; v_call: TRBV2; j_call: TRBJ2-4; d_call: .; cdr3_aa: CASSEERLKNIQYF; cdr3_nt: TGTGCCAGCAGTGAAGAGCGACTCAAAAACATTCAGTACTTC
clone_size: .; v_call: TRBV28; j_call: TRBJ1-5; d_call: .; cdr3_aa: CASSTGVGNQPQHF; cdr3_nt: TGTGCCAGCAGTACGGGGGTTGGCAATCAGCCCCAGCATTTT
clone_size: .; v_call: TRBV7-9; j_call: TRBJ2-5; d_call: .; cdr3_aa: CASSFGARTAQETQYF; cdr3_nt: TGTGCCAGCAGCTTTGGGGCCCGGACAGCACAAGAGACCCAGTACTTC
clone_size: .; v_call: TRBV11-3; j_call: TRBJ2-2; d_call: TRBD1; cdr3_aa: CASRLMTGVTGELFF; cdr3_nt: TGTGCCAGCAGACTTATGACAGGGGTCACCGGGGAGCTGTTTTTT
clone_size: .; v_call: TRBV27; j_call: TRBJ2-2; d_call: TRBD2; cdr3_aa: CASSSLPMTSGLAGELFF; cdr3_nt: TGTGCCAGCAGTTCTCTTCCTATGACTAGCGGGTTGGCCGGGGAGCTGTTTTTT
clone_size: .; v_call: TRBV6-1; j_call: TRBJ1-2; d_call: TRBD1; cdr3_aa: CASSEAMGQVVYGYTF; cdr3_nt: TGTGCCAGCAGTGAAGCGATGGGACAGGTCGTCTATGGCTACACCTTC
clone_size: .; v_call: TRBV23-1; j_call: TRBJ1-2; d_call: TRBD1; cdr3_aa: CASRRGQGKGYTF; cdr3_nt: TGCGCCAGCCGAAGGGGACAGGGTAAGGGCTACACCTTC
clone_size: .; v_call: TRBV12-5; j_call: TRBJ1-1; d_call: .; cdr3_aa: CASGLAGEAFF; cdr3_nt: TGTGCTAGTGGTTTGGCAGGTGAAGCTTTCTTT